The next 21 T cell receptor beta chains were all read from a single sample in a study of T cell clones after liver transplantation. This table comes from immunoSEQ multiplex PCR, and its TCRdb copy is limited to in-frame clones, with some not included. The sample holds 65,000 to 80,000 clones, 75% to 90% seen once. The sample in question was CD4+ T cells from blood, obtained before liver transplant. The receptor source for this set is a human donor who received a liver transplant.

The CDR3 DNA follows: TGTGCCAGCTCACCGACGGACAGGGAGGCCGAGCAGTACTTC. This codes for CASSPTDREAEQYF. V is TRBV18 and J is TRBJ2-7; the match to TRBD1 covers 8 bases. The J segment lost 6 bases and the V segment lost 3 bases, leaving 7 bases of the junction unmatched. Germline lookup yields CDR1 KGHSH and CDR2 LQKENI. CDR3 length: 14 residues.

The chain employs TRBV14 and TRBJ2-7; weak D call: TRBD2 (5 bases). The CDR3 is made up of 14 amino acids. The germline V gene encodes CDR1 SGHDN and CDR2 FVKESK. V lost 0 bases and J 6 bases, leaving 12 bases between the germline ends. In nucleotides, the CDR3 is TGTGCCAGCAGCCAAGATCGATACAGCGGCGAGCAGTACTTC. This gives the protein CASSQDRYSGEQYF.

J is TRBJ2-7 and V is TRBV13; D is ambiguous. Germline V gives CDR1 PRHDT, CDR2 FYEKMQ (reference sequence). This CDR3 spans 11 amino acids. Trimming removed 0 bases from V and 6 bases from J, with 3 bases in between. The CDR3 here is CASSLGGEQYF. The CDR3 DNA reads TGTGCCAGCAGCTTAGGGGGCGAGCAGTACTTC.

The gene calls are TRBV5-4 and TRBJ2-7, with TRBD2 identical over 13 bases. V lost 0 bases and J lost 0; bases outside the gene matches: 9. The CDR3 is made up of 19 amino acids. Looked up from germline, CDR1 is SGHNT and CDR2 is YYREEE (reference sequence). The CDR3 protein is CASSLEGVGLAGTSYEQYF. CDR3 DNA sequence: TGTGCCAGCAGCTTGGAGGGGGTGGGACTAGCGGGAACCTCCTACGAGCAGTACTTC.

This rearrangement joins TRBV7-8 to TRBJ2-1; a weak D match, TRBD1 (6 bases). The germline CDR1 and CDR2 sequences are SGHVS and FQNEAQ. V lost 1 base to trimming and J lost 2 bases, with 9 bases between them. The CDR3 has 15 residues. Here the CDR3 reads CASSLGDIAYNEQFF. For the CDR3, the DNA is TGTGCCAGCAGCTTAGGGGACATCGCCTACAATGAGCAGTTCTTC.

V is TRBV29-1 and J is TRBJ2-5; D is perhaps TRBD1 or TRBD2 (5 bases each). The ends were cut back, 7 bases at V and 5 bases at J, with 8 bases in the middle. The CDR3 contains 10 residues. Per germline, CDR1 SQVTM and CDR2 ANQGSEA. The CDR3, as DNA: TGCAGCGCCGGGGCTGAGACCCAGTACTTC. It encodes CSAGAETQYF.

The chain has TRBV7-2 and TRBJ2-7; 13 nucleotides align to TRBD2. The CDR3 runs 14 residues. Trimming at V came to 3 bases and at J to 5 bases, leaving 1 base not matched to a gene. Germline CDR1 is SGHTA and CDR2 is FQGNSA. As DNA, the CDR3 is TGTGCCAGCAGCTTGGGACTAGCGGGGCACGAGCAGTACTTC. As protein: CASSLGLAGHEQYF.

This clone has only a few counts. The CDR3 here is CASGRARDPDNEQFF. The DNA for the CDR3 is TGTGCCAGCGGACGGGCCAGGGATCCGGACAATGAGCAGTTCTTC. The chain is built from TRBV19 and TRBJ2-1, with a weak D call TRBD1 (5 bases). V lost 9 bases and J lost 5, with 20 bases in between. There are 15 residues in the CDR3. Germline V gene sequence: CDR1 LNHDA, CDR2 SQIVND (reference sequence).

The chain links TRBV18 to TRBJ1-1, with D possibly matching TRBD1 (5 bases). Trimming stripped 3 bases from V and 0 bases from J, with 8 bases between. The germline CDR1 and CDR2 sequences are KGHSH and LQKENI. This CDR3 spans 14 amino acids. The CDR3 protein is CASSPRGVNTEAFF. CDR3 nucleotides: TGTGCCAGCTCACCCCGGGGGGTGAACACTGAAGCTTTCTTT. The whole variable domain, remainder taken from reference TRBV18 and TRBJ1-1, is NAGVMQNPRHLVRRRGQEARLRCSPMKGHSHVYWYRQLPEEGLKFMVYLQKENIIDESGMPKERFSAEFPKEGPSILRIQQVVRGDSAAYFCASSPRGVNTEAFFGQGTRLTVV.

The chain combines TRBV5-1 with TRBJ2-3, with TRBD2 identical over 11 bases. Germline V lookup: CDR1 SGHRS, CDR2 YFSETQ. V lost 3 bases, J lost 5 bases, and 14 bases stayed unmatched. The CDR3 sequence is 18 residues long. This chain's CDR3 is CASSSGTSGIRFGDTQYF. The CDR3, as DNA: TGCGCCAGCAGCTCAGGGACTAGCGGTATTAGGTTTGGAGATACGCAGTATTTT.

This chain connects TRBV7-2 to TRBJ2-5; the D call may be TRBD1 or TRBD2 (5 bases each). Germline-derived CDR1 and CDR2 are SGHTA and FQGNSA. With 4 bases removed from V and 3 bases from J, the gap between germline ends came to 12 bases. The CDR3 is 14 residues long. The DNA of the CDR3 is TGTGCCAGCAGCTCCGGGACGTTTAAAGAGACCCAGTACTTC. This encodes CASSSGTFKETQYF.

The V and J genes are TRBV6-5 and TRBJ2-7, with D hard to call. With 4 bases removed from V and 0 bases from J, the gap between germline ends came to 10 bases. Germline loops: CDR1 MNHEY, CDR2 SVGAGI. The CDR3 has 14 amino acids. In DNA, the CDR3 is TGTGCCAGCAGTTCGTCCCTTACCTCCTACGAGCAGTACTTC. Its protein product is CASSSSLTSYEQYF.

The chain links TRBV5-1 to TRBJ2-3; no firm D call. The CDR3 extends over 11 amino acids. CDR1 is SGHRS and CDR2 is YFSETQ in the germline V gene. V shed 2 bases and J shed 5 bases, with 3 bases lying between them. CDR3 coding DNA: TGCGCCAGCAGCTTAAAAGATACGCAGTATTTT. This sequence encodes CASSLKDTQYF.

In the case of this clone: Additional DNA sequences in this sample encode the identical CDR3. The rearrangement links TRBV18 to TRBJ1-1, with TRBD1 as a possible D gene (5 bases). Germline V gene sequence: CDR1 KGHSH, CDR2 LQKENI. The CDR3 length is 14 residues. V lost 3 bases and J 0 bases, leaving 8 bases between the germline ends. The CDR3 region is CASSPTALNTEAFF. In DNA, the CDR3 is TGTGCCAGCTCACCGACAGCATTGAACACTGAAGCTTTCTTT.

The rearrangement links TRBV28 to TRBJ2-7; 9 bases are shared with TRBD2. Germline V lookup: CDR1 MDHEN, CDR2 SYDVKM. Trimming cost V 4 bases and J 3 bases; bases outside gene matches: 10. This CDR3 contains 16 residues. The CDR3 nucleotides read TGTGCCAGCAGTTCCCCCTGGCTAGCGGGGCGCTACGAGCAGTACTTC. Protein product: CASSSPWLAGRYEQYF.

The rearrangement joins TRBV28 to TRBJ2-2; D is unresolved. CDR1 MDHEN and CDR2 SYDVKM come from the germline V gene. CDR3 length equals 12 residues. Trimming shortened V by 6 bases and J by 3 bases, and 5 bases separated the two germline ends. CDR3 protein: CASRRDTGELFF. Written as DNA, the CDR3 is TGTGCCAGCAGAAGGGACACCGGGGAGCTGTTTTTT.

The rearrangement links TRBV18 to TRBJ2-7; perhaps TRBD1 as D (6 bases). CDR1 is KGHSH and CDR2 is LQKENI in the germline V gene. The CDR3 runs to 16 residues. V shed 2 bases and J shed 0 bases, with 14 bases lying between them. Written as DNA, the CDR3 is TGTGCCAGCTCACCAGGGGGCAAGACTCTCTCCTACGAGCAGTACTTC. Translated: CASSPGGKTLSYEQYF.

The chain's CDR3 is CASSQDLASGSPRDEQFF. The DNA of the CDR3 is TGCGCCAGCAGCCAAGATCTGGCTAGCGGGAGCCCGAGGGATGAGCAGTTCTTC. J is TRBJ2-1 and V is TRBV4-1; 10 bases match TRBD2. The CDR3 consists of 18 residues. Per germline, CDR1 MGHRA and CDR2 YSYEKL. The V segment lost 0 bases and the J segment 8 bases; nucleotides outside the gene matches: 13.

In DNA form, the CDR3 reads TGTGCCAGCTCACTCCCTTTGGCAGGGTTGATGCCCCATGGCTACACCTTC. It codes for CASSLPLAGLMPHGYTF. V gene TRBV18 combines with J gene TRBJ1-2; D is possibly TRBD1 (5 bases). The V gene lost 4 bases and the J gene lost 6 bases, with 24 bases spanning the gap. Germline V gene data show CDR1 as KGHSH and CDR2 as LQKENI. CDR3 length: 17 residues.

The chain combines TRBV27 with TRBJ2-6; the D gene is possibly TRBD2 (5 bases). Germline V CDR1 and CDR2: MNHEY, SMNVEV (reference sequence). CDR3 length: 17 amino acids. The germline V and J ends were trimmed by 3 bases and 2 bases, with 14 bases remaining between them. For the CDR3, the DNA is TGTGCCAGCAGTTTCGGGATCCGATTAACTGGGGCCAACGTCCTGACTTTC. Translation gives CASSFGIRLTGANVLTF.

The chain carries TRBV14 and TRBJ1-1; 8 nucleotides line up with TRBD1. This CDR3 comprises 15 residues. Germline V CDR1 and CDR2: SGHDN, FVKESK. The ends lost 2 bases at V and 0 bases at J; junction bases unmatched: 2. CDR3 loop: CASSQLTGVNTEAFF. CDR3 coding DNA: TGTGCCAGCAGCCAATTGACAGGGGTGAACACTGAAGCTTTCTTT.